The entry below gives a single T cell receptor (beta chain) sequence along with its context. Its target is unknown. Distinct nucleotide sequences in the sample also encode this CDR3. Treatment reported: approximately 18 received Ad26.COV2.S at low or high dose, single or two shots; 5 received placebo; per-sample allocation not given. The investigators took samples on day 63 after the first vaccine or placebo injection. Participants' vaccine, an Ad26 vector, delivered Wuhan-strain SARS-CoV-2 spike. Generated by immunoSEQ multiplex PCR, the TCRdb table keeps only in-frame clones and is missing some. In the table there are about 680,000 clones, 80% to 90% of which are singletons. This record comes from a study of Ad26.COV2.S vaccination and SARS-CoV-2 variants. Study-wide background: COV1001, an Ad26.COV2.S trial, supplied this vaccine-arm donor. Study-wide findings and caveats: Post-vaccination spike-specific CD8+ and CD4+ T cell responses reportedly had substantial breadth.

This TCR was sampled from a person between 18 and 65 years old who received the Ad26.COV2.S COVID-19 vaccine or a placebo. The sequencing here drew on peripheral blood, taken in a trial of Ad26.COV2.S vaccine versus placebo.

CDR3 in DNA: TGTGCCTGGAGTGGGGGAGCTAATCAGCCCCAGCATTTT. It encodes CAWSGGANQPQHF. The V call is TRBV30, the J call TRBJ1-5; D gene unclear. The CDR3 contains 13 residues. Germline CDR1 GTSNPN, CDR2 SVGIG (reference sequence). Trimming removed 1 base from V and 4 bases from J, with 8 bases in between.